The T cell receptor beta chain described here comes from a study of cytomegalovirus exposure and HLA in healthy donors. General study results and limits: Listed as cytomegalovirus-associated were 150 to 200 TCR beta chains. A later analysis found first-cohort TCR clusters tended to co-occur in the 130 or so validation repertoires. Reports credit the classifier with highly specific, highly sensitive diagnosis of cytomegalovirus status. The authors confirmed in vitro that a few CMV-associated chains were specific for CMV antigens.

The CDR3 runs 12 residues. Trimming shortened V by 7 bases and J by 7 bases, and 11 bases separated the two germline ends. Germline values: CDR1 MDHEN, CDR2 SYDVKM. Profiled with immunoSEQ multiplex PCR; TCRdb holds only in-frame clones, not every one. The table includes about 180,000 clones, 85% detected once. This clone occurred a few times. The antigen is not known. V and J are TRBV28 and TRBJ1-5; D uncertain. The sample comprised PBMCs. The receptor was derived from a man aged 18 to 29 in good health and CMV-seropositive. The DNA for the CDR3 is TGTGCCAGCAACCCTACTGAACAGCCCCAGCATTTT. It specifies CASNPTEQPQHF.